This T cell receptor (beta chain) was recorded in a study of cytomegalovirus exposure and HLA in healthy donors (dated by TCRdb to 2016 to 2017). Notes on the research overall: According to an earlier analysis of 587 of the donors, some 170 million T cells yielded over 90 million unique TCR beta sequences and approximately 300 Gb of sequence data. An early release covering roughly 600 HLA-typed donors comprised approximately 290 gigabases of sequencing data and roughly 86 million unique TCR sequences. The genetic ancestry cluster associated with self-reported Caucasian donors included over 65% of the 300 to 450 genotyped donors. The aim of the study was to test whether cataloging public T cell receptors could identify signatures of past pathogen exposure. Using immunosequencing, the study profiled T cell repertoires from 666 subjects and related those repertoires to cytomegalovirus serostatus. Besides the first cohort of roughly 640 subjects, a separate validation cohort made up of 120 different subjects was used. To predict cytomegalovirus infection status, the study combined high-throughput TCR immunosequencing, statistical association of individual TCRs with disease status, and machine learning. In a later analysis, previously published TCR beta repertoires from several hundred donors were re-analyzed and high-resolution HLA genotyping was added so that TCR occurrence patterns could be studied. Rather than drawing on any new phenotypic data, the later analysis identified candidate immune exposures from TCR beta sequences and the way those sequences occurred across donors. An earlier analysis of some 600 of the donors applied high-throughput TCR beta sequencing to assess whether each TCR beta V gene segment acted as functional or pseudogenic. Alongside the repertoire data, information on donor age, sex, ethnicity and CMV serostatus was compiled. In a later genetic analysis, genome-wide SNP genotypes for about 55% of the roughly 700 donors were used, and that subset was treated as a discovery cohort. Every repertoire in the discovery cohort had been generated on one and the same sequencing platform. Class I and class II HLA loci were covered by the typing at four-digit resolution. The number of donors typed differed by locus, with roughly 629-640 for A, B, C, DRB1 and DQB1, roughly 520 for DQA1, under 610 for DPA1, and 450 to 480 for DPB1. Roughly 5 DR-DQ haplotypes were handled as single units for association and clustering because linkage in the cohort was strong. Among roughly 370 genotyped donors of the cohort, an average of about 240,000 unique TCR beta nucleotide sequences were sequenced per donor, roughly 18% of them non-productive. General findings and caveats noted by the study authors: A further reported finding was that TCR beta sequences accurately predicted the HLA-A and HLA-B alleles for most subjects in the first cohort. Only TCR beta chains were sequenced in this cohort, and the absence of alpha or paired-chain data limited detectable features. Sequencing depth was assumed to be roughly uniform across donors in the presence/absence analyses, though that assumption may not hold. In vitro tests confirmed that a few of the cytomegalovirus-associated TCR beta chains recognize cytomegalovirus antigens. Most TCR sequences were seen in very few donors, while some public TCRs were found in many individuals. In a later analysis, several top co-occurrence clusters were reported to appear linked to parvovirus B19, influenza, CMV and Epstein-Barr virus. Specific HLA alleles were associated with roughly 16,000 TCR beta sequences at a false discovery rate of 0.05 in a later analysis. The authors suggested that the approach could potentially be generalized to other disease states and immunological phenotypes. Compared with equally common non-associated chains, HLA-associated TCR beta chains in a later analysis were more clonally expanded and had lower generation probabilities. Strong co-occurrence of HLA alleles, especially DR and DQ, made assigning TCR associations to individual alleles difficult. The sequencing pipeline was judged likely to have produced a cluster of highly shared sequence variants as a technical artifact. Correlated functional status among segregating V segments might reflect linkage disequilibrium, but an unknown experimental factor could not be ruled out. A later analysis found that most CMV-associated TCR beta chains appeared HLA-restricted, with HLA associations seemingly driven largely by CMV exposure. Cytomegalovirus status was reported to be diagnosed by the classifier with high specificity and sensitivity in both the original and validation cohorts. A later genetic analysis reported fewer N-insertions in productive TCRs among donors in an Asian-associated ancestry cluster than the roughly 690-donor mean. In a later genetic analysis, a missense DCLRE1C variant was associated with V-gene and J-gene trimming of TCR beta chains, and the association was replicated in an independent cohort. A total of 164 TCR beta chains were listed by the study as associated with cytomegalovirus. Because HLA typing was missing for some donors at each locus, association tests included only the typed subset. In an earlier analysis of 587 of the donors, most TCR beta V segments appeared in productive rearrangements about 90% or about 30% of the time, broadly matching IMGT annotations. A later analysis found that TCR association rates varied across HLA loci, with DRB1 alleles showing the most associated TCRs and HLA-C alleles the fewest. CMV serostatus was the only immune exposure information available for the cohort. Some 16 rarely observed V segments, including chromosome 9 orphons, were excluded from the earlier analysis of about 500 of the donors because counts were too low.

The cohort consisted of hundreds of healthy bone marrow donors. At the time of sampling, all cohort members were nominally healthy, though unrecorded immune exposures were likely present. The donor was CMV seronegative and belonged to the group of 380 or so seronegative cohort members. Each donor provided a peripheral blood sample, and peripheral blood mononuclear cells were used for TCR beta sequencing. The Qiagen DNeasy Blood Extraction Kit was used to extract genomic DNA from the blood cell samples. This clone was detected a few times. Its antigen remains unidentified. Nothing much larger sits one base from this clone, and base qualities are not available. Library generation was performed with the immunoSEQ multiplex PCR assay. The multiplex PCR relied on a mix of 60 forward primers for TCR Vbeta segments and 13 reverse primers for TCR Jbeta segments. The CDR3 region of rearranged TCR beta genes was amplified from genomic DNA by a multiplex PCR assay. On the Illumina HiSeq System, the amplified TCR beta libraries were sequenced as 87-base-pair reads. Regarding the original processing steps: Across the 666 repertoires, a later analysis counted 80 million or so unique TCR beta chains, around 11 million of which were shared by at least two donors. To remove PCR and sequencing errors, raw reads were error-corrected and collapsed into unique sequences using a nearest-neighbor algorithm that merged closely related sequences. Alignment of CDR3 sequences to IMGT reference sequences was used to assign V, D and J gene segments. For a sequence to be retained, a match of at least six nucleotides was required to both a V gene segment and a J gene segment. A rearrangement counted as productive if the CDR3 had no stop codons and remained in frame with V and J, and every other rearrangement counted as non-productive. CDR3 was defined by IMGT convention, running from the second conserved V-encoded cysteine to the conserved J-encoded phenylalanine. In an earlier analysis of 550 to 650 of the donors, sequences lacking an unambiguous match to a single V gene segment were excluded. An earlier analysis of several hundred of the donors called V segments functional above 56.7% productive rearrangements and segregating when the between-donor standard deviation exceeded 5%. A statistical classification framework was built for diagnosing cytomegalovirus status from the catalog of TCR beta chain sequences. In a later analysis, V and J genes were assigned by comparing TCR nucleotide sequences against IMGT/GENE-DB human TR gene sequences. A later analysis assigned CDR3 sequences and most-parsimonious VDJ recombination scenarios with the TCRdist pipeline. In a later analysis, each TCR beta chain was defined by its CDR3 amino acid sequence together with its V-gene family, and reads without a unique V-gene family were excluded. As a way to deal with suspected cross-contamination and a sequencing artifact, a later analysis dropped under 600 nucleotide sequences that were highly shared and had low generation probability. In a later analysis, a clonal expansion index was calculated for each public chain from normalized within-repertoire ranks of inferred template counts. A later analysis computed generation probabilities with a VDJ recombination model fitted to out-of-frame rearrangements, and checked the results against IGoR. A later analysis scored TCR-TCR, TCR-HLA and TCR-CMV co-occurrence with hypergeometric tests, applying a repertoire-size bias correction to TCR pairs. To estimate false discovery rates, a later analysis permuted the HLA or CMV assignments 20 times. In a later analysis, co-occurring TCRs were grouped using DBSCAN, and TCRdist sequence similarity was added for clustering within HLA-allele-positive subsets. Co-occurrence clustering excluded repertoires with fewer than 30,000 or more than 120,000 public chains, plus five with anomalous nucleotide sharing. TCRdb retrieved this table from immuneACCESS and kept in-frame rearrangements only. Not all clones are present; in checked studies, unresolved V genes account for under half, and no reason is known for the remainder. That table is the source of V, J and clone size, and D and trimming were worked out from the DNA. Within this sample are about 160,000 clones, with approximately 80% of them counted one time only. The ten largest clones add up to 1.5% to 2.5% of the sample.

The sequence was collected from a man aged 18-30 years in good health and CMV-seronegative. The sequenced material came from PBMCs.

The CDR3 in this case is CASSLGQGAANYGYTF. The DNA reads as follows: TGTGCCAGCAGCTTAGGACAGGGGGCAGCTAACTATGGCTACACCTTC. The chain was built from TRBV7-9 and TRBJ1-2, with TRBD1 matching 10 junction bases. Taken from the germline V gene (reference sequence), the CDR1 and CDR2 loops are SEHNR and FQNEAQ. V has 1 base trimmed and J has 0 bases trimmed; junction bases matching no gene number 2. CDR3 length: 16 amino acids, cysteine to phenylalanine. The retained sequence is limited to the CDR3, 48 bases, with the frame set at the first base.